The 32 T cell receptor beta chains given below trace back to one sample, sequenced in a study of cytomegalovirus exposure and HLA in healthy donors. PCR used 60 Vbeta primers and 13 Jbeta primers. Profiled with immunoSEQ multiplex PCR; TCRdb holds only in-frame clones, not every one. Here the sample spans around 130,000 clones, 75% to 90% being singletons. The source material was PBMCs. All receptors come from a female donor in good health and CMV-seronegative.

The V gene is TRBV5-5, the J gene TRBJ2-7, with 7 bases identical to TRBD1. This CDR3 is 15 amino acids long. Germline assignment: CDR1 SGHKS and CDR2 YYEKEE (reference sequence). V was pared by 4 bases and J by 2 bases, with 9 bases of the junction left unmatched. The DNA of the CDR3 is TGTGCCAGCAGCCTACCGGGACAGCTGACCTACGAGCAGTACTTC. This encodes CASSLPGQLTYEQYF. Complete variable domain (other parts from reference TRBV5-5 and TRBJ2-7): DAGVTQSPTHLIKTRGQQVTLRCSPISGHKSVSWYQQVLGQGPQFIFQYYEKEERGRGNFPDRFSARQFPNYSSELNVNALLLGDSALYLCASSLPGQLTYEQYFGPGTRLTVT.

The chain links TRBV19 to TRBJ2-1; 11 positions match TRBD2. V trimming: 2 bases; J trimming: 2 bases; junction bases outside the gene matches: 2. The V gene's germline CDR1 is LNHDA and CDR2 SQIVND (reference sequence). This CDR3 spans 16 amino acids. CDR3: CASSITSGSAYNEQFF. Written as DNA, the CDR3 is TGTGCCAGTAGTATAACTAGCGGGAGTGCCTACAATGAGCAGTTCTTC.

This chain uses TRBV10-3 with TRBJ2-6; unclear D gene. CDR3 size: 12 residues. The V end lost 10 bases, the J end lost 2 bases, and 6 bases lay between the germline ends. Per the germline V gene, CDR1 is ENHRY and CDR2 is SYGVKD. The CDR3 DNA reads TGTGCCACTCAGGCTGGGGCCAACGTCCTGACTTTC. Translated: CATQAGANVLTF.

V gene TRBV7-2 combines with J gene TRBJ1-5; 7 bases line up with TRBD1. The germline V gene has CDR1 SGHTA and CDR2 FQGNSA. J gave up 0 bases and V 5 bases, and 7 bases lay outside the gene matches. The CDR3 consists of 16 residues. CDR3 in amino acids: CASSLGGTASNQPQHF. In DNA form, the CDR3 reads TGTGCCAGCAGCCTTGGGGGGACAGCTAGCAATCAGCCCCAGCATTTT. Full variable domain (missing parts from reference TRBV7-2 and TRBJ1-5): GAGVSQSPSNKVTEKGKDVELRCDPISGHTALYWYRQSLGQGLEFLIYFQGNSAPDKSGLPSDRFSAERTGGSVSTLTIQRTQQEDSAVYLCASSLGGTASNQPQHFGDGTRLSIL.

The CDR3 sequence is CASSLEGTGGNEQFF. The CDR3 DNA reads TGTGCCAGCAGCTTAGAGGGGACAGGGGGCAATGAGCAGTTCTTC. The chain is built from TRBV13 and TRBJ2-7, with 11 bases fitting TRBD1. The end of the DNA fits TRBJ2-1 better, so the J call may be wrong. Germline V gene sequence: CDR1 PRHDT, CDR2 FYEKMQ (reference sequence). The CDR3 extends over 15 amino acids.

The chain has TRBV11-2 and TRBJ2-1; TRBD2 matches at 7 bases. The ends lost 4 bases at V and 4 bases at J; junction bases unmatched: 4. This CDR3 is built from 14 residues. In germline, CDR1 is SGHAT, CDR2 FQNNGV. In DNA, the CDR3 is TGTGCCAGCAGCTGGACTAGAAATTACAATGAGCAGTTCTTC. This codes for CASSWTRNYNEQFF.

The chain is built from TRBV6-4 and TRBJ2-1; 7 nucleotides line up with TRBD1. The CDR3 is 14 residues long. CDR1 and CDR2 (germline): MRHNA, SNTAGT. Germline trimming cut 2 bases from V and 6 bases from J; bases unmatched to any gene: 4. The CDR3 DNA reads TGTGCCAGCAGTGACATGACAGGGTCCAATGAGCAGTTCTTC. Protein: CASSDMTGSNEQFF.

The chain has TRBV30 and TRBJ2-7, with 10 positions matching TRBD1. CDR3 length: 15 residues. CDR1 and CDR2 (germline): GTSNPN, SVGIG (reference sequence). The junction had 9 bases not matched to a gene; V was cut back by 4 bases and J by 3 bases. In DNA, the CDR3 is TGTGCCTGGAACCCCGACAGGGGGCTCGACTACGAGCAGTACTTC. Its translation is CAWNPDRGLDYEQYF.

The rearrangement links TRBV28 to TRBJ1-5; 12 bases agree with TRBD1. Germline loops: CDR1 MDHEN, CDR2 SYDVKM. The trim removed 6 bases at V and 6 bases at J, leaving 6 bases unmatched. This CDR3 is 15 amino acids long. In DNA form, the CDR3 reads TGTGCCAGCAGCCCGGGACAGGGGGCCTCTCAGCCCCAGCATTTT. It yields the protein CASSPGQGASQPQHF.

V is TRBV6-5 and J is TRBJ2-7; D remains unclear. The V gene's germline CDR1 is MNHEY and CDR2 SVGAGI. The CDR3 has 11 residues. V was trimmed by 2 bases and J by 3 bases, leaving 2 bases between them. CDR3 amino acids: CASSYLYEQYF. The CDR3 bases are TGTGCCAGCAGTTACCTCTACGAGCAGTACTTC.

This chain joins TRBV9 and TRBJ2-1, with TRBD2 matching over 7 bases. Germline trimming cut 3 bases from V and 1 base from J; bases unmatched to any gene: 4. This CDR3 contains 15 residues. Germline V lookup: CDR1 SGDLS, CDR2 YYNGEE. This chain's CDR3 is CASSGASGSYNEQFF. DNA of the CDR3: TGTGCCAGCAGCGGGGCTAGCGGTTCCTACAATGAGCAGTTCTTC.

The chain has TRBV28 and TRBJ1-1; D call uncertain. Trimming pared 2 bases from V and 0 bases from J, leaving 10 bases between. Per germline, CDR1 MDHEN and CDR2 SYDVKM. The CDR3 length is 15 residues. CDR3 coding DNA: TGTGCCAGCAGTTTAAGAGGGTTCATGAACACTGAAGCTTTCTTT. It codes for CASSLRGFMNTEAFF. Supplemented by reference TRBV28 and TRBJ1-1, the full variable domain reads DVKVTQSSRYLVKRTGEKVFLECVQDMDHENMFWYRQDPGLGLRLIYFSYDVKMKEKGDIPEGYSVSREKKERFSLILESASTNQTSMYLCASSLRGFMNTEAFFGQGTRLTVV.

The rearrangement links TRBV6-5 to TRBJ1-4; TRBD1 might be the D (5 bases). The V end lost 6 bases, the J end lost 7 bases, and 18 bases lay between the germline ends. The CDR3 covers 15 residues. CDR1 MNHEY and CDR2 SVGAGI come from the germline V gene. The CDR3 region has the DNA TGTGCCAGCAGCAGGAAAGCAGGGATCAGTGAAAAACTGTTTTTT. Translating gives CASSRKAGISEKLFF.

This clone appeared a single time. The chain joins TRBV30 to TRBJ2-5; tentatively, D is TRBD1 (7 bases). The end of the DNA aligns better with TRBJ2-7, so the J call may be wrong. The CDR3 is made up of 15 amino acids. CDR1 is GTSNPN, CDR2 SVGIG, per germline (reference sequence). CDR3 amino acids: CAWREPDRDWYEQYF. CDR3 nucleotide sequence: TGTGCCTGGAGGGAACCCGACAGGGACTGGTACGAGCAGTACTTC.

J is TRBJ2-1 and V is TRBV5-3, with 11 positions matching TRBD2. TRBV5-3 is an open reading frame whose function is uncertain. V lost 0 bases and J lost 6; bases outside the gene matches: 2. The CDR3 totals 15 residues. CDR3 DNA: TGTGCCAGAAGCTTGGTTAGCGGGAGGGGCAATGAGCAGTTCTTC. It encodes CARSLVSGRGNEQFF.

The chain combines TRBV19 with TRBJ2-5; 9 bases agree with TRBD1. This CDR3 is 14 amino acids long. Germline V gene data show CDR1 as LNHDA and CDR2 as SQIVND (reference sequence). Trimming took 3 bases from V and 1 from J; bases not matched to a gene: 0. CDR3 nucleotides: TGTGCCAGTAGTATGACAGGGGGCCAAGAGACCCAGTACTTC. This codes for CASSMTGGQETQYF.

V usage is TRBV2 and J usage is TRBJ2-7; 7 bases fit TRBD2. The CDR3 sequence is 15 residues long. The junction had 9 bases not matched to a gene; V was cut back by 6 bases and J by 1 base. Germline-derived CDR1 and CDR2 are SNHLY and FYNNEI. DNA for the CDR3: TGTGCCAGCAGCAGGGCTAGCGGAACTTCCTACGAGCAGTACTTC. Its protein product is CASSRASGTSYEQYF.

The V gene is TRBV6-1, the J gene TRBJ2-1, with 7 bases matching TRBD2. The CDR3 is made up of 15 amino acids. Germline V gene sequence: CDR1 MNHNS, CDR2 SASEGT. V was clipped by 8 bases and J by 6 bases; unmatched bases: 13. Here the CDR3 reads CASGGAGVYSNEQFF. CDR3 DNA: TGTGCCAGCGGTGGCGCGGGAGTTTATAGCAATGAGCAGTTCTTC.

The chain employs TRBV25-1 and TRBJ2-1; a weak D match, TRBD2 (6 bases). Deletions cut 5 bases from V and 2 bases from J, with 16 bases between. Germline loops: CDR1 MGHDK, CDR2 SYGVNS. This CDR3 contains 16 residues. DNA of the CDR3: TGTGCCAGCAGTCGCCGGGAGTGGGGAACCTACAATGAGCAGTTCTTC. Protein product: CASSRREWGTYNEQFF.

The chain recombines TRBV2 with TRBJ1-2; tentatively, D is TRBD1 (6 bases). V lost 7 bases, J lost 1 base, and 16 bases lay in between. The CDR3 extends over 15 amino acids. Germline CDR1 reads SNHLY; CDR2 reads FYNNEI. The CDR3, as DNA: TGTGCCAGCAACAAAATGGGGACAATTAACTATGGCTACACCTTC. As protein: CASNKMGTINYGYTF.

This clone was counted between two and nine times. The V and J genes are TRBV29-1 and TRBJ2-2, with D perhaps matching TRBD1 (6 bases). V lost 4 bases, J lost 9 bases, and 15 bases lay in between. The germline V gene encodes CDR1 SQVTM and CDR2 ANQGSEA. CDR3 size: 13 residues. This CDR3 is CSVGAGDKRELFF. The CDR3 DNA sequence: TGCAGCGTTGGAGCAGGGGATAAAAGGGAGCTGTTTTTT.

This chain joins TRBV4-2 and TRBJ1-2; D uncertain. Germline CDR1 and CDR2: LGHNA and YNFKEQ. CDR3 length equals 14 residues. Trimming took off 0 bases at V and 3 bases at J, with 8 bases between the two ends. CDR3 sequence reads: CASSQEWADYGYTF. The CDR3 DNA reads as TGTGCCAGCAGCCAAGAGTGGGCTGACTATGGCTACACCTTC.

The V and J genes are TRBV11-2 and TRBJ1-1; the match to TRBD1 covers 11 bases. Unmatched junction bases numbered 13, after V lost 5 bases and J lost 5 bases. The CDR3 spans 17 residues. CDR1 is SGHAT and CDR2 is FQNNGV in the germline V gene. The CDR3 sequence is CASSAARTGGRGTEAFF. In DNA form, the CDR3 reads TGTGCCAGCAGCGCTGCCCGGACAGGGGGCCGGGGAACTGAAGCTTTCTTT.

The chain carries TRBV27 and TRBJ1-1, with D perhaps TRBD1 (6 bases). The V end lost 6 bases, the J end lost 0 bases, and 11 bases lay between the germline ends. This CDR3 contains 14 residues. Germline V lookup: CDR1 MNHEY, CDR2 SMNVEV (reference sequence). CDR3 in amino acids: CASRQTGMNTEAFF. The DNA of the CDR3 is TGTGCCAGCAGGCAGACAGGAATGAACACTGAAGCTTTCTTT.

This chain uses TRBV4-1 with TRBJ2-1, with a possible D match to TRBD2 (5 bases). This CDR3 is built from 16 residues. V was clipped by 7 bases and J by 1 base, with 17 bases between them. Germline CDR1 and CDR2: MGHRA and YSYEKL. CDR3 nucleotide sequence: TGCGCCAGCAACCGAGCGGAGATGGGGTCCTACAATGAGCAGTTCTTC. The encoded protein is CASNRAEMGSYNEQFF.

Only one count was recorded for this clone. The V call is TRBV2, the J call TRBJ2-2; TRBD2 might be the D (5 bases). There are 16 residues in the CDR3. Germline V gene lookup returns CDR1 SNHLY and CDR2 FYNNEI. V was cut by 6 bases and J by 5 bases, with 19 bases left in between. DNA of the CDR3: TGTGCCAGCAGCCCTAACGGACTCCCGGGAACCGGGGAGCTGTTTTTT. Amino acids: CASSPNGLPGTGELFF.

This sequence joins TRBV7-9 and TRBJ2-3; D might be TRBD1 (6 bases). The V end was cut by 4 bases, the J end by 6 bases, with 20 bases between. This CDR3 has 16 residues. CDR1 is SEHNR, CDR2 FQNEAQ, per germline (reference sequence). The CDR3 protein is CASSSRSGHPADTQYF. CDR3 in DNA: TGTGCCAGCAGCTCAAGGTCGGGACACCCGGCGGATACGCAGTATTTT.

The chain joins TRBV5-1 to TRBJ2-1; 11 bases align to TRBD2. The CDR3 is 18 amino acids. V gave up 0 bases and J gave up 8 bases; unmatched junction bases: 13. The germline V gene encodes CDR1 SGHRS and CDR2 YFSETQ. The DNA for the CDR3 is TGCGCCAGCAGCTTGGTTATCGGGACTAGCGGCCCCCCAGATGAGCAGTTCTTC. This sequence encodes CASSLVIGTSGPPDEQFF.

This chain links TRBV6-1 with TRBJ2-1; 9 positions match TRBD2. After removal of 6 bases from V and 5 bases from J, the junction contained 8 bases not matched to a gene. Germline V lookup: CDR1 MNHNS, CDR2 SASEGT. The CDR3 spans 15 residues. DNA of the CDR3: TGTGCCAGCAGCAAAGGGCGGGAGGGCCACAATGAGCAGTTCTTC. It yields the protein CASSKGREGHNEQFF.

V usage is TRBV19 and J usage is TRBJ2-7; 7 nucleotides line up with TRBD1. Germline lookup yields CDR1 LNHDA and CDR2 SQIVND (reference sequence). The CDR3 covers 13 residues. Losses at the gene ends were 4 bases for V and 7 bases for J; bases not matched to a gene: 7. CDR3 DNA sequence: TGTGCCAGTAGTACAGGGGGTTCGGGGGAGCAGTACTTC. This codes for CASSTGGSGEQYF.

The chain uses TRBV28 and TRBJ1-5; 9 nucleotides align to TRBD1. J gave up 3 bases and V 10 bases, and 7 bases lay outside the gene matches. Per the germline V gene, CDR1 is MDHEN and CDR2 is SYDVKM. This CDR3 region has 14 residues. As DNA, the CDR3 is TGTGCCACCCTGGGGACAGGGTCCAATCAGCCCCAGCATTTT. Protein: CATLGTGSNQPQHF.

This clone was seen more than once but under ten times. This sequence joins TRBV7-9 and TRBJ1-4; D is uncertain. Between the trimmed V and J ends, which lost 1 base and 11 bases, there was a span of 11 bases. The length of the CDR3 is 13 residues. Germline loops: CDR1 SEHNR, CDR2 FQNEAQ (reference sequence). Here the CDR3 reads CASSLGAGDKLFF. CDR3 DNA sequence: TGTGCCAGCAGCTTAGGGGCCGGGGATAAACTGTTTTTT.